The clone carrying this TCR beta chain has only a few counts. Primers: 60 Vbeta forward and 13 Jbeta reverse. Some clones are missing from TCRdb's copy, which holds only in-frame ones; the method was immunoSEQ multiplex PCR. The sample holds 130,000 to 150,000 clones, approximately 79% seen once. The sample belongs to a study of cytomegalovirus exposure and HLA in healthy donors. This CDR3 spans 14 amino acids. Germline CDR1 and CDR2: LNHDA and SQIVND (reference sequence). V dropped 9 bases and J dropped 9; count of bases not matched to a gene: 14. The sample taken for sequencing was PBMCs. The source is a man aged 18 to 29 in good health and CMV-seropositive. The chain links TRBV19 to TRBJ2-7, with 10 bases identical to TRBD1. CDR3 region: CASRPGTGVGWQYF. The CDR3 DNA reads as TGTGCCAGCCGCCCCGGGACAGGGGTTGGATGGCAGTACTTC.